The 31 T cell receptor beta chains listed next were all sequenced from one sample in a study of T cell responses to AZD1222 COVID-19 vaccine. Produced via immunoSEQ multiplex PCR; TCRdb's table is partial and in-frame only. The data contain about 150,000 clones, about 93% of them seen just once; the ten biggest clones take up less than 6.5%. The specimen was peripheral blood, collected on day 0 of AZD1222 vaccination. The source is an adult in good health.

J is TRBJ1-2 and V is TRBV4-1, with D unresolved. Trimming took off 2 bases at V and 8 bases at J, with 12 bases between the two ends. The CDR3 extends over 13 amino acids. Per germline, CDR1 MGHRA and CDR2 YSYEKL. This CDR3 is CASSQPRGNGYTF. In DNA, the CDR3 is TGCGCCAGCAGCCAACCACGCGGGAACGGCTACACCTTC.

The chain links TRBV5-6 to TRBJ2-1; no reliable D call. Germline lookup yields CDR1 SGHDT and CDR2 YYEEEE. V lost 6 bases and J 1 base, leaving 17 bases between the germline ends. The CDR3 extends over 16 amino acids. The CDR3 region is CASNRMSRASYNEQFF. The CDR3 nucleotides are TGTGCCAGCAATAGGATGAGTAGGGCTTCCTACAATGAGCAGTTCTTC.

The CDR3 sequence: CASSATSGRWQETQYF. The DNA of the CDR3 is TGTGCCAGCAGCGCGACTAGCGGGAGGTGGCAAGAGACCCAGTACTTC. V and J are TRBV5-6 and TRBJ2-5; TRBD2 agrees at 13 bases. Germline assignment: CDR1 SGHDT and CDR2 YYEEEE. The CDR3 runs 16 residues. The junction had 5 bases not matched to a gene; V was cut back by 4 bases and J by 2 bases.

The chain links TRBV7-2 to TRBJ1-6; D unclear. V lost 4 bases and J lost 7, with 2 bases in between. Germline lookup yields CDR1 SGHTA and CDR2 FQGNSA. The CDR3 contains 11 residues. The CDR3 sequence is CASSSNSPLHF. In DNA form, the CDR3 reads TGTGCCAGCAGCTCGAATTCACCCCTCCACTTT. Complete variable domain (other parts from reference TRBV7-2 and TRBJ1-6): GAGVSQSPSNKVTEKGKDVELRCDPISGHTALYWYRQSLGQGLEFLIYFQGNSAPDKSGLPSDRFSAERTGGSVSTLTIQRTQQEDSAVYLCASSSNSPLHFGNGTRLTVT.

This chain connects TRBV28 to TRBJ2-1, with 10 bases lining up with TRBD1. The germline gives CDR1 MDHEN, CDR2 SYDVKM. Unmatched junction bases numbered 5, after V lost 6 bases and J lost 3 bases. The CDR3 extends over 15 amino acids. The CDR3 reads CASSMTGGDYNEQFF. The CDR3 DNA sequence: TGTGCCAGCAGCATGACAGGGGGCGACTACAATGAGCAGTTCTTC. The full variable domain, completed using reference TRBV28 and TRBJ2-1, is DVKVTQSSRYLVKRTGEKVFLECVQDMDHENMFWYRQDPGLGLRLIYFSYDVKMKEKGDIPEGYSVSREKKERFSLILESASTNQTSMYLCASSMTGGDYNEQFFGPGTRLTVL.

The rearrangement uses TRBV6-5 and TRBJ2-7, with 7 bases that match TRBD2. V was pared by 5 bases and J by 3 bases, with 10 bases of the junction left unmatched. The CDR3 contains 15 residues. CDR1 and CDR2 from the germline V gene are MNHEY and SVGAGI. CDR3 region: CASSPSGDFLYEQYF. The DNA of the CDR3 is TGTGCCAGCAGTCCGAGCGGGGATTTCCTCTACGAGCAGTACTTC.

This sequence joins TRBV5-4 and TRBJ2-1; tentative D call: TRBD2 (5 bases). The V end lost 7 bases, the J end lost 6 bases, and 14 bases lay between the germline ends. CDR1 SGHNT and CDR2 YYREEE come from the germline V gene (reference sequence). CDR3 length equals 13 residues. The CDR3, as DNA: TGTGCCAGCGGGCCAAGCGGTGGCAATGAGCAGTTCTTC. Translating it yields CASGPSGGNEQFF.

The rearrangement uses TRBV18 and TRBJ2-3; D perhaps matches TRBD2 (6 bases). Germline assignment: CDR1 KGHSH and CDR2 LQKENI. V was clipped by 2 bases and J by 4 bases, with 10 bases between them. The CDR3 sequence is 14 residues long. The CDR3 nucleotides read TGTGCCAGCTCACCATCGGGACTGGCAGATACGCAGTATTTT. Encoded protein: CASSPSGLADTQYF.

The V and J genes are TRBV7-9 and TRBJ1-4; D remains unclear. This CDR3 is built from 19 residues. Germline CDR1 is SEHNR and CDR2 is FQNEAQ (reference sequence). The V gene lost 1 base and the J gene lost 4 bases, with 22 bases spanning the gap. The CDR3 DNA reads as TGTGCCAGCAGCTTAGGAAGTTTTCGAGGACGAGCGGGTAATGAAAAACTGTTTTTT. Its translation is CASSLGSFRGRAGNEKLFF.

This chain uses TRBV29-1 with TRBJ1-1, with 9 bases identical to TRBD1. Germline assignment: CDR1 SQVTM and CDR2 ANQGSEA. V lost 4 bases to trimming and J lost 6 bases; unmatched junction nucleotides: 9. The CDR3 covers 14 residues. CDR3 amino acids: CSVAPRGQGSEAFF. In nucleotides, the CDR3 is TGCAGCGTTGCACCAAGGGGACAGGGATCTGAAGCTTTCTTT.

The CDR3 DNA sequence: TGTGCCAGCAGCTCGGACTATTCGTCGGAGACCCAGTACTTC. Its protein product is CASSSDYSSETQYF. The chain is built from TRBV7-2 and TRBJ2-5, with D possibly being TRBD2 (6 bases). Germline lookup yields CDR1 SGHTA and CDR2 FQGNSA. The CDR3 consists of 14 residues. Between the trimmed V and J ends, which lost 4 bases and 5 bases, there was a span of 14 bases.

The chain is built from TRBV27 and TRBJ2-1, with TRBD2 identical over 11 bases. This CDR3 is 16 amino acids long. Germline-derived CDR1 and CDR2 are MNHEY and SMNVEV (reference sequence). J lost 2 bases, V lost 2 bases, and 2 bases had no gene match. The CDR3, as DNA: TGTGCCAGCAGTTTAGGGACTAGCGGTACCTACAATGAGCAGTTCTTC. Translation: CASSLGTSGTYNEQFF.

The chain has TRBV19 and TRBJ1-5; D gene unclear. The CDR3 runs 15 residues. V was trimmed by 0 bases and J by 0 bases, leaving 6 bases between them. Looked up from germline, CDR1 is LNHDA and CDR2 is SQIVND (reference sequence). CDR3 residues: CASSIDRDSNQPQHF. For the CDR3, the DNA is TGTGCCAGTAGTATAGACAGAGATAGCAATCAGCCCCAGCATTTT. The full variable domain, completed using reference TRBV19 and TRBJ1-5, is DGGITQSPKYLFRKEGQNVTLSCEQNLNHDAMYWYRQDPGQGLRLIYYSQIVNDFQKGDIAEGYSVSREKKESFPLTVTSAQKNPTAFYLCASSIDRDSNQPQHFGDGTRLSIL.

The chain couples TRBV2 to TRBJ1-4, with 7 bases identical to TRBD1. This CDR3 is built from 15 residues. Trimming took 6 bases from V and 5 from J; bases not matched to a gene: 9. Germline CDR1 and CDR2: SNHLY and FYNNEI. The CDR3 loop reads CASSLNRGWNEKLFF. DNA for the CDR3: TGTGCCAGCAGCCTCAACAGGGGATGGAATGAAAAACTGTTTTTT.

The chain joins TRBV5-5 to TRBJ1-6, with 11 bases matching TRBD1. There are 14 residues in the CDR3. The V gene end was trimmed by 9 bases and the J gene end by 13 bases; junction bases not matched to a gene: 12. From germline, CDR1 is SGHKS and CDR2 YYEKEE (reference sequence). DNA of the CDR3: TGTGCCACCCAGGCGGACAGGGGGCAATCGCCCCTCCACTTT. This sequence encodes CATQADRGQSPLHF.

This chain links TRBV5-1 with TRBJ2-1, with 7 bases fitting TRBD2. Germline V gene sequence: CDR1 SGHRS, CDR2 YFSETQ. Unmatched junction bases numbered 8, after V lost 0 bases and J lost 8 bases. The CDR3 consists of 15 residues. CDR3 in amino acids: CASSLAGGSADEQFF. CDR3 nucleotide sequence: TGCGCCAGCAGCTTGGCTGGCGGGAGTGCGGATGAGCAGTTCTTC.

V gene TRBV19 combines with J gene TRBJ1-2, with TRBD1 matching over 7 bases. Per germline, CDR1 LNHDA and CDR2 SQIVND (reference sequence). This CDR3 region has 15 residues. V trimming: 3 bases; J trimming: 0 bases; junction bases outside the gene matches: 4. Written as DNA, the CDR3 is TGTGCCAGTAGTATTGGACAGGAGGCTAACTATGGCTACACCTTC. Translation gives CASSIGQEANYGYTF.

In its sample, this clone was seen once. The chain employs TRBV29-1 and TRBJ2-3, with TRBD2 as a possible D gene (6 bases). V was pared by 6 bases and J by 3 bases, with 19 bases between. The CDR3 has 15 amino acids. Germline V gene lookup returns CDR1 SQVTM and CDR2 ANQGSEA. The CDR3 here is CSVARAEGLTDTQYF. The CDR3 nucleotides are TGCAGCGTCGCCCGAGCGGAGGGCCTAACAGATACGCAGTATTTT.

The chain uses TRBV9 and TRBJ2-7; 14 bases are a match to TRBD2. This CDR3 contains 16 residues. J was trimmed by 4 bases and V by 4 bases; bases with no gene match: 7. Looked up from germline, CDR1 is SGDLS and CDR2 is YYNGEE. The CDR3 region is CASSPLGLAGVYEQYF. For the CDR3, the DNA is TGTGCCAGCAGCCCCTTGGGACTAGCGGGAGTGTACGAGCAGTACTTC.

This chain uses TRBV5-1 with TRBJ2-7; D gene unclear. CDR1 is SGHRS and CDR2 is YFSETQ in the germline V gene. V was trimmed by 1 base and J by 5 bases, leaving 13 bases between them. The CDR3 is made up of 14 amino acids. Written as DNA, the CDR3 is TGCGCCAGCAGCTTGACACAGAGGTACCACGAGCAGTACTTC. Translated, it gives CASSLTQRYHEQYF.

The genes are TRBV5-1 and TRBJ2-1; D not certain. CDR3 size: 17 residues. Germline V CDR1 and CDR2: SGHRS, YFSETQ. Trimming cost V 4 bases and J 5 bases, with 22 bases left between them. CDR3 nucleotide sequence: TGCGCCAGCAGCCCGAAGATGCGCGGAAATATGGACAATGAGCAGTTCTTC. Translation gives CASSPKMRGNMDNEQFF.

The V call is TRBV7-9, the J call TRBJ1-1, with 7 nucleotides matching TRBD1. Trimming removed 6 bases from V and 2 bases from J; junction bases left unmatched: 9. Germline CDR1 is SEHNR and CDR2 is FQNEAQ (reference sequence). This CDR3 comprises 15 residues. CDR3 in DNA: TGTGCCAGCAGGCCGAAGACAGGGACCAACACTGAAGCTTTCTTT. Translation: CASRPKTGTNTEAFF.

This chain uses TRBV6-6 with TRBJ1-6; maybe TRBD1 (5 bases). V lost 2 bases, J lost 8 bases, and 10 bases lay in between. The CDR3 is made up of 14 amino acids. Germline V gives CDR1 MNHNY, CDR2 SVGAGI (reference sequence). The CDR3 protein is CASSYESGYSPLHF. CDR3 coding DNA: TGTGCCAGCAGTTACGAATCAGGGTATTCACCCCTCCACTTT.

This clone was counted a few times. The rearrangement uses TRBV4-2 and TRBJ1-5, with unresolved D. This CDR3 is built from 15 residues. V dropped 1 base and J dropped 3 bases, with 10 bases sitting between them. CDR1 is LGHNA and CDR2 is YNFKEQ in the germline V gene. CDR3 residues: CASSQAGWDNQPQHF. DNA of the CDR3: TGTGCCAGCAGCCAAGCCGGGTGGGACAATCAGCCCCAGCATTTT.

The rearrangement links TRBV7-9 to TRBJ2-1; tentative D call: TRBD2 (6 bases). V was pared by 3 bases and J by 9 bases, with 15 bases between. CDR1 is SEHNR, CDR2 FQNEAQ, per germline (reference sequence). The length of the CDR3 is 14 residues. The CDR3 loop is CASSLLWQRAEQFF. CDR3 in DNA: TGTGCCAGCAGCTTGTTGTGGCAGCGGGCTGAGCAGTTCTTC. The full variable domain, with the rest looked up from reference TRBV7-9 and TRBJ2-1, is DTGVSQNPRHKITKRGQNVTFRCDPISEHNRLYWYRQTLGQGPEFLTYFQNEAQLEKSRLLSDRFSAERPKGSFSTLEIQRTEQGDSAMYLCASSLLWQRAEQFFGPGTRLTVL.

The chain is built from TRBV28 and TRBJ2-7; the match to TRBD2 covers 8 bases. CDR1 is MDHEN, CDR2 SYDVKM, per germline. Trimming cost V 2 bases and J 2 bases; bases outside gene matches: 2. This CDR3 has 14 amino acids. Here the CDR3 reads CASSLAGGPYEQYF. The DNA of the CDR3 is TGTGCCAGCAGTTTAGCGGGAGGCCCCTACGAGCAGTACTTC.

V and J are TRBV3-1 (or the pseudogene TRBV3-2) and TRBJ2-1; D is unclear. Trimming stripped 4 bases from V and 0 bases from J, with 7 bases between. The CDR3 totals 14 residues. The germline CDR1 and CDR2 sequences are LGHDT and YNNKEL (reference sequence). The CDR3 region has the DNA TGTGCCAGCAGCCGCCGGGCCTCCTACAATGAGCAGTTCTTC. It yields the protein CASSRRASYNEQFF.

The chain combines TRBV6-5 with TRBJ2-1; TRBD2 is a possible D gene (5 bases). There are 16 residues in the CDR3. In germline, CDR1 is MNHEY, CDR2 SVGAGI. V was shortened by 4 bases and J by 1 base, with 14 bases between the two germline ends. This chain's CDR3 is CASSSSDSLSYNEQFF. The CDR3 nucleotides are TGTGCCAGCAGTTCCTCGGACTCTCTATCCTACAATGAGCAGTTCTTC.

This clone was seen a single time. The chain is built from TRBV27 and TRBJ1-6; 7 bases agree with TRBD1. The CDR3 loop spans 17 amino acids. Germline CDR1 is MNHEY and CDR2 is SMNVEV (reference sequence). The V and J ends lost 3 bases and 0 bases, in that order; junction bases with no gene match: 5. CDR3 DNA sequence: TGTGCCAGCAGTTTGCGGACAGGCAGCTCCTATAATTCACCCCTCCACTTT. Its translation is CASSLRTGSSYNSPLHF.

This clone showed up just once. The V call is TRBV7-8, the J call TRBJ2-5, with D perhaps TRBD2 (6 bases). The CDR3 length is 14 residues. Between the trimmed V and J ends, which lost 0 bases and 5 bases, there was a span of 10 bases. Looked up from germline, CDR1 is SGHVS and CDR2 is FQNEAQ. CDR3 protein: CASSLASGEETQYF. As DNA, the CDR3 is TGTGCCAGCAGCTTAGCTTCGGGAGAGGAGACCCAGTACTTC.

At least ten counts were recorded for this clone. The junction departs from the called germline gene at one end, perhaps through a read error. The rearrangement links TRBV7-9 to TRBJ2-5; no reliable D call. The CDR3 loop spans 12 amino acids. Germline V gene lookup returns CDR1 SEHNR and CDR2 FQNEAQ (reference sequence). CDR3 sequence (DNA): TGTGCCAGCACGGACGACCAGGAGACCCAGTACTTC. It is translated as CASTDDQETQYF.